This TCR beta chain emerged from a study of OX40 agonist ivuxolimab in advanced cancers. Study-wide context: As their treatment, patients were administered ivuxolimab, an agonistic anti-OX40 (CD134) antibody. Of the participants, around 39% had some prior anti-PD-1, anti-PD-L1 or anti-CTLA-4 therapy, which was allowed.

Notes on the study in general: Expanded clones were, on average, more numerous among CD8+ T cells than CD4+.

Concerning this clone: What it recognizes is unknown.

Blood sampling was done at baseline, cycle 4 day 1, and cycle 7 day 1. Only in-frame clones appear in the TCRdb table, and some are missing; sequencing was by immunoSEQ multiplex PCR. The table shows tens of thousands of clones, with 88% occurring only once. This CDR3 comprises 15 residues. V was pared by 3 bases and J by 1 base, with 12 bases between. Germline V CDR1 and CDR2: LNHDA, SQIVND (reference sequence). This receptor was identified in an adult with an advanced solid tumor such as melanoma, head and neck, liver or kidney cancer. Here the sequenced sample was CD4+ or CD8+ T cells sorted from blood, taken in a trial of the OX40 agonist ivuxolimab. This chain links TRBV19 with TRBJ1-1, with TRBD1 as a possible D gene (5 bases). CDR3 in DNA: TGTGCCAGTAGTATCCCCAGGGTGGCGAACACTGAAGCTTTCTTT. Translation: CASSIPRVANTEAFF. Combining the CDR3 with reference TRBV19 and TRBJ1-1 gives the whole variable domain DGGITQSPKYLFRKEGQNVTLSCEQNLNHDAMYWYRQDPGQGLRLIYYSQIVNDFQKGDIAEGYSVSREKKESFPLTVTSAQKNPTAFYLCASSIPRVANTEAFFGQGTRLTVV.